This T cell receptor beta chain was identified during a study of T cell responses to AZD1222 COVID-19 vaccine. Only in-frame clones appear in the TCRdb table, and some are missing; sequencing was by immunoSEQ multiplex PCR. The sample gives over 120,000 clones, around 90% of which show up once; 4.5% to 5.5% is in the top ten. Regarding this clone: Antigen: not known.

V lost 4 bases and J 0 bases, leaving 7 bases between the germline ends. Germline V lookup: CDR1 SGHTA, CDR2 FQGNSA. The CDR3 is 13 residues long. Whole-study findings and limits: White British ancestry dominated among donors, who included more females, and clonal diversity was possibly underestimated.

This clonotype was sampled from an adult who received the MenACWY meningococcal vaccine as a control. This material consisted of peripheral blood, taken 28 days after the second dose of the MenACWY control vaccine. The V and J genes are TRBV7-2 and TRBJ2-7; D not certain. The DNA for the CDR3 is TGTGCCAGCAGCTCGACCCCCTCCTACGAGCAGTACTTC. It encodes CASSSTPSYEQYF.